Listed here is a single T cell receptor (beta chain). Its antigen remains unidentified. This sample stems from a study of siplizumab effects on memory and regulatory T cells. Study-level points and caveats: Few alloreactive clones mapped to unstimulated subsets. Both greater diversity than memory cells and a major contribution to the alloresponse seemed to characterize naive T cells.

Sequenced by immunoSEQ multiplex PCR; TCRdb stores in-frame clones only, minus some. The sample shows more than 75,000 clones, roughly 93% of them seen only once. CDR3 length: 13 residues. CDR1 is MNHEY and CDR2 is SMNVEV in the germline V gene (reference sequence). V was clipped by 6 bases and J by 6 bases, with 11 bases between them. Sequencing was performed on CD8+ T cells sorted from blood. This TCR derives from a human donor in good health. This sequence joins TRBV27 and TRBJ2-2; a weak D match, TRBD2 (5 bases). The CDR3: CASSGMRAGELFF. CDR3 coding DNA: TGTGCCAGCAGCGGGATGAGGGCCGGGGAGCTGTTTTTT.